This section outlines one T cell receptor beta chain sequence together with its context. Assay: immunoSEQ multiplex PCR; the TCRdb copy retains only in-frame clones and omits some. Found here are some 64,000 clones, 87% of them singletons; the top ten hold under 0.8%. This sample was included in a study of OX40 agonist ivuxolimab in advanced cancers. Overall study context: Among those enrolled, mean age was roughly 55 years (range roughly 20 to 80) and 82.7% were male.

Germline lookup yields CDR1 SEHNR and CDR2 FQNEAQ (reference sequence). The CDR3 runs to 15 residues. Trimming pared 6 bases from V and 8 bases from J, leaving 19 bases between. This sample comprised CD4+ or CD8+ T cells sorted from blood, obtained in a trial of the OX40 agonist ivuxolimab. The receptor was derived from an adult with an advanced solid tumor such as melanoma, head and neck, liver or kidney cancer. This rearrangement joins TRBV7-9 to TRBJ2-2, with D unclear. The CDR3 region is CASSKGQHPWGELFF. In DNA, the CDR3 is TGTGCCAGCAGTAAAGGGCAACATCCTTGGGGGGAGCTGTTTTTT.